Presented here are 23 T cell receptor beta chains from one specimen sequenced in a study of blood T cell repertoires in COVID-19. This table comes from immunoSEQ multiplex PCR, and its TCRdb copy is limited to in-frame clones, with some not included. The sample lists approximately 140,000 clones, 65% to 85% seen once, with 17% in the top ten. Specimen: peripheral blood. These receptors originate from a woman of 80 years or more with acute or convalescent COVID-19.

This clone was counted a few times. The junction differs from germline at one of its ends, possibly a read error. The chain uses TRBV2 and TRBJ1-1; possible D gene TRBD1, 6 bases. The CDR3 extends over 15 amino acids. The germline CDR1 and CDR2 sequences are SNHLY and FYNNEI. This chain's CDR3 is CASRNNPTGNPEAFF. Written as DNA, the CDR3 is TGTGCCAGCAGAAATAACCCAACAGGGAACCCTGAAGCTTTCTTT.

The CDR3: CASSEAGPQETQYF. The CDR3 DNA follows: TGTGCCAGCAGTGAAGCGGGGCCTCAAGAGACCCAGTACTTC. The chain carries TRBV6-1 and TRBJ2-5, with D perhaps TRBD1 (5 bases). The CDR3 consists of 14 residues. The germline V gene has CDR1 MNHNS and CDR2 SASEGT. The ends were cut back, 0 bases at V and 2 bases at J, with 7 bases in the middle.

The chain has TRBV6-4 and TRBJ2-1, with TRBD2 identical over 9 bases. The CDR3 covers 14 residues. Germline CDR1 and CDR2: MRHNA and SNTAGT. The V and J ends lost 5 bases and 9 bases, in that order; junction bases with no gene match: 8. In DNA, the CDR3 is TGTGCCAGCAGTACTATAGCGGGAGCCGCTGAGCAGTTCTTC. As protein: CASSTIAGAAEQFF.

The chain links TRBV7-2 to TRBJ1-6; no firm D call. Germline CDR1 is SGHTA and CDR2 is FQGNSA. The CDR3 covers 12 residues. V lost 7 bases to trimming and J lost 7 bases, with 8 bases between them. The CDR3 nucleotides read TGTGCCAGCAATTCAGGCAATTCACCCCTCCACTTT. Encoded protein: CASNSGNSPLHF. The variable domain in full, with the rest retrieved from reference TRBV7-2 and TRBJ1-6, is GAGVSQSPSNKVTEKGKDVELRCDPISGHTALYWYRQSLGQGLEFLIYFQGNSAPDKSGLPSDRFSAERTGGSVSTLTIQRTQQEDSAVYLCASNSGNSPLHFGNGTRLTVT.

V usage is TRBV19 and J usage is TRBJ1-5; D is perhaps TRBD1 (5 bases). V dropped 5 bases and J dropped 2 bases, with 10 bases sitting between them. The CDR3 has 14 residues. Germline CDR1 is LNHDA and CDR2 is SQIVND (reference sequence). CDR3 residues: CASSQGRGNQPQHF. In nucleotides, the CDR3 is TGTGCCAGTAGTCAGGGCAGGGGCAATCAGCCCCAGCATTTT.

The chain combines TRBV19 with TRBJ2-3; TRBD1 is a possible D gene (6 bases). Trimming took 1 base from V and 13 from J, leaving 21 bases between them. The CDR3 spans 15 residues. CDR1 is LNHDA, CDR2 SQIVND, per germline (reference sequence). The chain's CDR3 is CASSIAGQPGTQEYF. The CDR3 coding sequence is TGTGCCAGTAGTATAGCAGGACAGCCTGGCACCCAGGAGTATTTT.

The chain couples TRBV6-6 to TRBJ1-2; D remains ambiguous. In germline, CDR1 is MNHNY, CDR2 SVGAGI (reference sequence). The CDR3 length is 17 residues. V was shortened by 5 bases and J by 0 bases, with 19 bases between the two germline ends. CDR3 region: CASSPTGPGYANYGYTF. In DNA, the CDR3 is TGTGCCAGCAGTCCCACCGGACCGGGATACGCTAACTATGGCTACACCTTC.

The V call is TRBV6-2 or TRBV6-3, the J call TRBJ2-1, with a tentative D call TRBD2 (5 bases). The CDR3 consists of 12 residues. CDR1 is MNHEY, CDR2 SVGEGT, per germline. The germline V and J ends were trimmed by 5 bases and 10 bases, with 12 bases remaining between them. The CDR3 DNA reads TGTGCCAGCAGTATCCTAGCAAAGGAGCAGTTCTTC. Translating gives CASSILAKEQFF.

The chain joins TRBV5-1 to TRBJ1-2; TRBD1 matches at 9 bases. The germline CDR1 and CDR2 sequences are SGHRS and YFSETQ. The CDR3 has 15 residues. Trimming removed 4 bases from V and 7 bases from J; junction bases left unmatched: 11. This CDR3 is CASSPGQGPTGGYTF. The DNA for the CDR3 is TGCGCCAGCAGCCCCGGACAGGGGCCGACAGGTGGCTACACCTTC.

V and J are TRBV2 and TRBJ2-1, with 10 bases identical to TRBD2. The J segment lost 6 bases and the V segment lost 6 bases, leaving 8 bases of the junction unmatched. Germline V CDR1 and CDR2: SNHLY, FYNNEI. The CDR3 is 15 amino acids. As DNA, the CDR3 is TGTGCCAGCAGAGCTACTAGCGGGATGGTCAATGAGCAGTTCTTC. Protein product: CASRATSGMVNEQFF.

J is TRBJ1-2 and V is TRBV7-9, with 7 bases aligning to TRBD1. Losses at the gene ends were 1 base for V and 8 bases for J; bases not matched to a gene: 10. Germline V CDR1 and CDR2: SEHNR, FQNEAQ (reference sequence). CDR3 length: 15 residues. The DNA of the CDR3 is TGTGCCAGCAGCTTAGTGGAGACAGGGTATGACGGCTACACCTTC. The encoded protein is CASSLVETGYDGYTF.

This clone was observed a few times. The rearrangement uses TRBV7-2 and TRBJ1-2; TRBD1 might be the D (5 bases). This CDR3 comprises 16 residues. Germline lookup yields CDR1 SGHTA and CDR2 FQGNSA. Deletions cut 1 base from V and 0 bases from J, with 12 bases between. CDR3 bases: TGTGCCAGCAGCTTAGAATCGGGCAGGGCTAACTATGGCTACACCTTC. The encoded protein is CASSLESGRANYGYTF. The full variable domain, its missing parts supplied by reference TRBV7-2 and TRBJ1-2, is GAGVSQSPSNKVTEKGKDVELRCDPISGHTALYWYRQSLGQGLEFLIYFQGNSAPDKSGLPSDRFSAERTGGSVSTLTIQRTQQEDSAVYLCASSLESGRANYGYTFGSGTRLTVV.

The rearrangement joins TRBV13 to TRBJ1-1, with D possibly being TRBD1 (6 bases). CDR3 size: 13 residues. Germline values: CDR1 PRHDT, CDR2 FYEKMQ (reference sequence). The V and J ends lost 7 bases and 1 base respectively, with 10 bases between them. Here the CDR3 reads CASTPGQNTEAFF. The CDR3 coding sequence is TGTGCCAGCACCCCGGGACAGAACACTGAAGCTTTCTTT.

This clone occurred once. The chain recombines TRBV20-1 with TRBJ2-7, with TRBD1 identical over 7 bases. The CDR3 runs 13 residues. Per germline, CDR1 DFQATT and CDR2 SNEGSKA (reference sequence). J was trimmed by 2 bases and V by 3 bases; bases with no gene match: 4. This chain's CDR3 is CSASGDRTYEQYF. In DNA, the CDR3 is TGCAGTGCTAGTGGGGACAGAACCTACGAGCAGTACTTC.

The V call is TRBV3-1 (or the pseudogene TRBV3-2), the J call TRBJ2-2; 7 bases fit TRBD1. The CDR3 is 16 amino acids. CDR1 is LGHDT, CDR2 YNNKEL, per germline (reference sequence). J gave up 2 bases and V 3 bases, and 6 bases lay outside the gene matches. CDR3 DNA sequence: TGTGCCAGCAGCCAGGGAACAGGGGATAACACCGGGGAGCTGTTTTTT. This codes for CASSQGTGDNTGELFF.

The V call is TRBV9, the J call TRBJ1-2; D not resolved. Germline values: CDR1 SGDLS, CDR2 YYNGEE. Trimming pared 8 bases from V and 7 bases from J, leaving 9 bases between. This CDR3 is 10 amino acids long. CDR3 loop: CARSGTGYTF. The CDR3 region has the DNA TGTGCCAGATCGGGAACTGGCTACACCTTC.

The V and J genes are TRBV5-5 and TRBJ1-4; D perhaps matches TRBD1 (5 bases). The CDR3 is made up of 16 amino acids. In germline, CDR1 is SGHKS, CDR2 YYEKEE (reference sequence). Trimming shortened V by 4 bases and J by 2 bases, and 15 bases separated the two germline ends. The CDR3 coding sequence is TGTGCCAGCAGCCTCAACCTCAGGGTGACTAATGAAAAACTGTTTTTT. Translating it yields CASSLNLRVTNEKLFF.

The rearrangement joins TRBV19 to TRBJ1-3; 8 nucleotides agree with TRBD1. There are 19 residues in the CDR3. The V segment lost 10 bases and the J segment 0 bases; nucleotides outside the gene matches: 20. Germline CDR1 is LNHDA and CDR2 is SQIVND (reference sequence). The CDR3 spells CAISSWGVDRVNSGNTIYF. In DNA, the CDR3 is TGTGCCATCAGTAGCTGGGGGGTGGACAGGGTGAACTCTGGAAACACCATATATTTT. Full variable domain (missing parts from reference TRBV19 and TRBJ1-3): DGGITQSPKYLFRKEGQNVTLSCEQNLNHDAMYWYRQDPGQGLRLIYYSQIVNDFQKGDIAEGYSVSREKKESFPLTVTSAQKNPTAFYLCAISSWGVDRVNSGNTIYFGEGSWLTVV.

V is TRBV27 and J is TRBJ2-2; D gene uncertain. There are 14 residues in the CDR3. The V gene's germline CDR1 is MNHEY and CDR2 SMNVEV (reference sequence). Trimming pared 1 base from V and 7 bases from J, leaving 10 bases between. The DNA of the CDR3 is TGTGCCAGCAGTTTATTACAGACGGTCGGGGAGCTGTTTTTT. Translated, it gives CASSLLQTVGELFF.

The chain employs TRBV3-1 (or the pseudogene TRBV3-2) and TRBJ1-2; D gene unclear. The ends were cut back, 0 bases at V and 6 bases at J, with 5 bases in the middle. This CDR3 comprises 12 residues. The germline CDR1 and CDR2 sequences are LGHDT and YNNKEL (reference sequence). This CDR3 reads CASSQEQNGYTF. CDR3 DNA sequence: TGTGCCAGCAGCCAAGAACAGAATGGCTACACCTTC.

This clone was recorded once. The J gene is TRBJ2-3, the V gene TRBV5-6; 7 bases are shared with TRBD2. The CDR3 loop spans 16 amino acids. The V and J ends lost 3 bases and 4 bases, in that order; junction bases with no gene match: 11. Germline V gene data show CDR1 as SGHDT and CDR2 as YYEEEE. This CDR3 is CASSSSGGRLSDTQYF. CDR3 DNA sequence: TGTGCCAGCAGCTCTTCGGGCGGGAGACTGTCAGATACGCAGTATTTT.

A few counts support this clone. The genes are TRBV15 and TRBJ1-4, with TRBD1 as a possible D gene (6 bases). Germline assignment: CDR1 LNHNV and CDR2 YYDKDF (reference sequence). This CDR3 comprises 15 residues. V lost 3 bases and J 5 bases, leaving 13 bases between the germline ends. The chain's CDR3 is CATSRHRETNEKLFF. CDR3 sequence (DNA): TGTGCCACCAGCAGGCACAGGGAAACCAATGAAAAACTGTTTTTT. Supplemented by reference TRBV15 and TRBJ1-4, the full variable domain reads DAMVIQNPRYQVTQFGKPVTLSCSQTLNHNVMYWYQQKSSQAPKLLFHYYDKDFNNEADTPDNFQSRRPNTSFCFLDIRSPGLGDTAMYLCATSRHRETNEKLFFGSGTQLSVL.

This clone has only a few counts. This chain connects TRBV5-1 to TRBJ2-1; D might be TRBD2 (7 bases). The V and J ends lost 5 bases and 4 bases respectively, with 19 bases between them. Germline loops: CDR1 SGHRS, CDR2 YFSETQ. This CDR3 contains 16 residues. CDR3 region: CASRPQGRESYNEQFF. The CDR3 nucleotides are TGCGCCAGCAGACCCCAGGGGCGGGAGTCTTACAATGAGCAGTTCTTC.